A selection of T cell receptor beta chains follows, all from one sample in a study of T cells in Graves' hyperthyroidism and ophthalmopathy. TCRdb used MiXCR to reprocess the multiplex PCR reads, holding one entry per CDR3 protein. The sample comprises about 350,000 distinct CDR3 sequences, around 14% of which are singletons, and approximately 23% rests with the top ten. The material sequenced was blood. Receptors were obtained from a young woman with Graves' hyperthyroidism. Each CDR3 is given with its conserved first and last residue. D genes are given only for firm matches. The size field is filled for only some rows; it gives once, few, many or a size class.

D gene: NA
clone size: NA
V gene: TRBV6-2/TRBV6-3
J gene: TRBJ2-2
CDR3 protein: CASSWFPTPGELFF
CDR3 DNA: TGTGCCAGCAGTTGGTTCCCGACACCCGGGGAGCTGTTTTTT

D gene: NA
clone size: NA
V gene: TRBV19
J gene: TRBJ2-7
CDR3 protein: CASSERVRAYEQYF
CDR3 DNA: TGTGCCAGTAGTGAGAGAGTGCGAGCCTACGAGCAGTACTTC

D gene: NA
clone size: many
V gene: TRBV28
J gene: TRBJ1-2
CDR3 protein: CASTPRRGFTDYGYTF
CDR3 DNA: TGTGCCAGCACCCCCCGACGGGGGTTTACGGACTATGGCTACACCTTC

D gene: NA
clone size: many
V gene: TRBV7-9
J gene: TRBJ2-2
CDR3 protein: CASRSKTGTTGELFF
CDR3 DNA: TGTGCCAGCAGGAGCAAAACAGGGACAACCGGGGAGCTGTTTTTT

D gene: NA
clone size: few
V gene: TRBV3-1
J gene: TRBJ2-5
CDR3 protein: CASSQQGSETQYF
CDR3 DNA: TGTGCCAGCAGCCAACAAGGATCAGAGACCCAGTACTTC

D gene: TRBD2
clone size: few
V gene: TRBV9
J gene: TRBJ2-1
CDR3 protein: CASSYTGTSGTGEQFF
CDR3 DNA: TGTGCCAGCAGTTATACCGGGACTAGCGGGACGGGTGAGCAGTTCTTC

D gene: TRBD2
clone size: NA
V gene: TRBV3-1
J gene: TRBJ2-1
CDR3 protein: CASSQEGWLAGSSYNEQFF
CDR3 DNA: TGTGCCAGCAGCCAAGAAGGTTGGCTAGCGGGTAGCTCCTACAATGAGCAGTTCTTC

D gene: NA
clone size: NA
V gene: TRBV18
J gene: TRBJ2-7
CDR3 protein: CASSPFEGTYEQYF
CDR3 DNA: TGTGCCAGCTCACCTTTCGAGGGTACCTACGAGCAGTACTTC

D gene: TRBD1
clone size: many
V gene: TRBV2
J gene: TRBJ1-5
CDR3 protein: CARGQAGSSQPQHF
CDR3 DNA: TGTGCCCGAGGACAGGCAGGATCTAGTCAGCCCCAGCATTTT

D gene: NA
clone size: few
V gene: TRBV7-6
J gene: TRBJ1-3
CDR3 protein: CASSLAEGRLSGNTIYF
CDR3 DNA: TGTGCCAGCAGCTTAGCGGAAGGGAGACTATCTGGAAACACCATATATTTT

D gene: NA
clone size: NA
V gene: TRBV2
J gene: TRBJ1-5
CDR3 protein: CASSLTGSIWDF
CDR3 DNA: TGTGCCAGCAGCCTGACAGGTTCAATTTGGGATTTT

D gene: NA
clone size: many
V gene: TRBV12-3/TRBV12-4
J gene: TRBJ1-6
CDR3 protein: CASSRTGGGSPLHF
CDR3 DNA: TGTGCCAGCAGTCGTACAGGCGGGGGGTCACCCCTCCACTTT

D gene: NA
clone size: few
V gene: TRBV6-2/TRBV6-3
J gene: TRBJ1-3
CDR3 protein: CASRWRSGNTIYF
CDR3 DNA: TGTGCCAGCCGATGGAGGTCTGGAAACACCATATATTTT

D gene: NA
clone size: NA
V gene: TRBV4-1
J gene: TRBJ1-2
CDR3 protein: CASSQDEVFGYTF
CDR3 DNA: TGCGCCAGCAGCCAAGATGAGGTCTTTGGCTACACCTTC

D gene: NA
clone size: many
V gene: TRBV6-2/TRBV6-3
J gene: TRBJ2-5
CDR3 protein: CASSYSLIEETQYF
CDR3 DNA: TGTGCCAGCAGTTACTCCTTGATTGAGGAGACCCAGTACTTC

D gene: TRBD1
clone size: many
V gene: TRBV27
J gene: TRBJ2-7
CDR3 protein: CASSPMTGTTYEQYF
CDR3 DNA: TGTGCCAGCAGTCCAATGACAGGGACGACCTACGAGCAGTACTTC

D gene: TRBD1
clone size: many
V gene: TRBV12-3/TRBV12-4
J gene: TRBJ2-3
CDR3 protein: CASTTGTGGADTQYF
CDR3 DNA: TGTGCCAGCACTACCGGGACAGGGGGCGCAGATACGCAGTATTTT

D gene: NA
clone size: few
V gene: TRBV6-1
J gene: TRBJ2-1
CDR3 protein: CASSSLASRYNEQFF
CDR3 DNA: TGTGCCAGCAGTTCTCTAGCGTCCCGGTACAATGAGCAGTTCTTC

D gene: TRBD1
clone size: few
V gene: TRBV10-2
J gene: TRBJ1-3
CDR3 protein: CASSDIWDRGPSSGNTIYF
CDR3 DNA: TGCGCCAGCAGTGATATTTGGGACAGGGGCCCGAGCTCTGGAAACACCATATATTTT

D gene: TRBD1
clone size: few
V gene: TRBV30
J gene: TRBJ1-5
CDR3 protein: CAWAGTENQPQHF
CDR3 DNA: TGTGCCTGGGCCGGGACAGAGAATCAGCCCCAGCATTTT

D gene: TRBD1
clone size: NA
V gene: TRBV7-6
J gene: TRBJ1-2
CDR3 protein: CASSPQTTGAGYTF
CDR3 DNA: TGTGCCAGCAGCCCCCAAACGACAGGGGCCGGCTACACCTTC

D gene: TRBD1
clone size: many
V gene: TRBV6-1
J gene: TRBJ1-1
CDR3 protein: CASRPPWGQPNTEAFF
CDR3 DNA: TGTGCCAGCAGACCCCCATGGGGACAGCCGAACACTGAAGCTTTCTTT

D gene: TRBD2
clone size: many
V gene: TRBV30
J gene: TRBJ2-1
CDR3 protein: CAWSHRLAGDNEQFF
CDR3 DNA: TGTGCCTGGAGCCACCGACTAGCGGGGGACAATGAGCAGTTCTTC

D gene: NA
clone size: few
V gene: TRBV27
J gene: TRBJ1-1
CDR3 protein: CASIKDLAGTEAFF
CDR3 DNA: TGTGCCAGCATTAAGGATCTTGCAGGCACTGAAGCTTTCTTT

D gene: TRBD2
clone size: many
V gene: TRBV12-3/TRBV12-4
J gene: TRBJ2-1
CDR3 protein: CASNLIAGTYNEQFF
CDR3 DNA: TGTGCCAGCAACCTAATAGCGGGGACTTACAATGAGCAGTTCTTC

D gene: NA
clone size: many
V gene: TRBV19
J gene: TRBJ1-5
CDR3 protein: CASSIDGQGPDDQPQHF
CDR3 DNA: TGTGCCAGTAGTATAGATGGGCAGGGGCCGGACGATCAGCCCCAGCATTTT

D gene: TRBD1
clone size: many
V gene: TRBV7-2
J gene: TRBJ1-1
CDR3 protein: CASSLEDRKVDEAFF
CDR3 DNA: TGTGCCAGCAGCTTAGAGGACAGGAAGGTCGATGAAGCTTTCTTT

D gene: TRBD1
clone size: many
V gene: TRBV7-6
J gene: TRBJ2-2
CDR3 protein: CASSWTGAVGTGELFF
CDR3 DNA: TGTGCCAGCAGCTGGACAGGGGCTGTGGGCACCGGGGAGCTGTTTTTT

D gene: NA
clone size: many
V gene: TRBV2
J gene: TRBJ2-5
CDR3 protein: CASDRLESSETQYF
CDR3 DNA: TGTGCCAGCGATAGACTAGAGTCGTCGGAGACCCAGTACTTC

D gene: NA
clone size: many
V gene: TRBV7-2
J gene: TRBJ1-5
CDR3 protein: CASSLDGGKNQPQHF
CDR3 DNA: TGTGCCAGCAGCTTAGATGGCGGGAAAAATCAGCCCCAGCATTTT